The next 26 T cell receptor beta chains were all read from a single sample in a study of tumor-infiltrating lymphocytes in primary liver carcinoma. Co-extraction of both nucleic acids (RNA and DNA) used roughly 20-33 mg of unsorted bulk tissue. Reverse transcription of around 500 ng total RNA with a constant-region primer produced TCR beta cDNA. For TCR beta, libraries were produced by three nested multiplex PCR rounds using slightly modified ARM-PCR. The first two PCR rounds used TRBV1-TRBV30 forward primers with a C-beta reverse primer, around 10 cycles each. Each CDR3 protein gets one entry after TCRdb re-called the multiplex PCR reads with MiXCR. Of 90,000 to 150,000 distinct CDR3 sequences detected, approximately 68% appear once; the ten largest clones hold over 7.5%. Sample: tumor-adjacent normal liver tissue. The receptors come from a woman aged 55-69 years with primary liver carcinoma and hepatitis B virus infection.

Concerning this clonotype itself: The CDR3 ends on some other residue instead of the conserved phenylalanine or tryptophan, so this is likely a read error. This chain joins TRBV11-2 and TRBJ2-2; D is tentatively TRBD1 or TRBD2 (5 bases each). Trimming removed 4 bases from V and 3 bases from J, with 12 bases in between. Germline CDR1 is SGHAT and CDR2 is FQNNGV. The CDR3 contains 15 residues. The CDR3 reads CASSWGRGYTGELFC. In DNA, the CDR3 is TGTGCCAGCAGCTGGGGACGGGGATACACCGGGGAGCTGTTTTGT.

The chain recombines TRBV10-3 with TRBJ2-3, with D unclear. Germline-derived CDR1 and CDR2 are ENHRY and SYGVKD. The V gene lost 6 bases and the J gene lost 4 bases, with 11 bases spanning the gap. The CDR3 totals 13 residues. CDR3: CAIRPGGPDTQYF. The DNA for the CDR3 is TGTGCCATCAGACCCGGCGGCCCAGATACGCAGTATTTT.

Points on this clonotype: A much larger clonotype is one base distant, so this may be a read error. CDR3 coding DNA: TGTACCACCAGTGATACTACAGGGCTTCAGCCCCAGCATTTT. This sequence encodes CTTSDTTGLQPQHF. The chain joins TRBV24-1 to TRBJ1-5; possibly TRBD1 for D (6 bases). The CDR3 loop spans 14 amino acids. The germline CDR1 and CDR2 sequences are KGHDR and SFDVKD.

Comments on this clonotype: The conserved phenylalanine or tryptophan is not found at the CDR3 terminus, so this likely reflects a read error. The chain has TRBV4-1 and TRBJ1-5; TRBD1 might be the D (6 bases). The CDR3 is 16 residues long. Per germline, CDR1 MGHRA and CDR2 YSYEKL. This chain's CDR3 is CPSSQAGTLMGQPQHS. The CDR3 DNA is TGCCCCAGCAGCCAAGCCGGGACACTCATGGGTCAGCCCCAGCATTCT.

Note on this clonotype: The junction shows a germline mismatch at one end, possibly a read error. This chain links TRBV28 with TRBJ2-1; 11 nucleotides agree with TRBD2. CDR3 length: 14 amino acids. Germline-derived CDR1 and CDR2 are MDHEN and SYDVKM. The CDR3 bases are TGTGCCAGCGGAACTAGCGGGAGTTTTAATGAGGAGTTCTTC. Its protein product is CASGTSGSFNEEFF.

With regard to this clonotype: One end of the junction does not line up with germline, which may come from a read error. CDR3 DNA sequence: TGTACCAGCGGCTTATCGGACTACCGCACAAATACGCAGTATTTT. It encodes CTSGLSDYRTNTQYF. This chain connects TRBV11-2 to TRBJ2-3, with TRBD2 as a possible D gene (6 bases). The CDR3 loop spans 15 amino acids. Germline assignment: CDR1 SGHAT and CDR2 FQNNGV. The whole variable domain, filled in from reference TRBV11-2 and TRBJ2-3, reads EAGVAQSPRYKIIEKRQSVAFWCNPISGHATLYWYQQILGQGPKLLIQFQNNGVVDDSQLPKDRFSAERLKGVDSTLKIQPAKLEDSAVYLCTSGLSDYRTNTQYFGPGTRLTVL.

The V and J genes are TRBV29-1 and TRBJ2-1; TRBD1 might be the D (6 bases). The CDR3 runs 16 residues. CDR1 SQVTM and CDR2 ANQGSEA come from the germline V gene. The V gene lost 5 bases and the J gene lost 16 bases, with 33 bases spanning the gap. The CDR3 reads CSVPSHKDRPYNEHFF. DNA for the CDR3: TGCAGCGTTCCCTCGCATAAGGACAGACCCTACAATGAACATTTCTTC.

A few counts support this clonotype. Being one base from a much bigger clone, this may be a read error. The gene calls are TRBV30 and TRBJ1-5; D not resolved. CDR1 GTSNPN and CDR2 SVGIG come from the germline V gene (reference sequence). The CDR3 spans 12 residues. CDR3 sequence reads: CVWSKWNQPQHF. The CDR3 DNA reads as TGTGTCTGGAGTAAGTGGAATCAGCCCCAGCATTTT.

Comment on this clonotype: This could be a read error, since a much larger clone is one nucleotide away. The gene calls are TRBV12-5 and TRBJ2-1; weak D call: TRBD1 (5 bases). Per the germline V gene, CDR1 is LGHNT and CDR2 is FRNRAP. CDR3 length equals 13 residues. CDR3 in DNA: TGTGCTAGTGGTTTGGACTGGGGCCGCAAGCAGTCCTTC. This translates into CASGLDWGRKQSF.

Comments on this clonotype: A junction end diverges from the germline sequence, so it may reflect a read error. The chain combines TRBV6-1 with TRBJ2-5, with D tentatively TRBD1 (5 bases). The CDR3 consists of 14 residues. CDR1 and CDR2 from the germline V gene are MNHNS and SASEGT. DNA of the CDR3: TGTGCCAGCAGTTCAATCGACAGTAGAGAGTCCCAGTACTTC. Its translation is CASSSIDSRESQYF.

This clonotype showed up many times. The rearrangement links TRBV5-1 to TRBJ2-5; TRBD2 might be the D (6 bases). The germline gives CDR1 SGHRS, CDR2 YFSETQ. The CDR3 covers 13 residues. V shed 3 bases and J shed 3 bases, with 9 bases lying between them. The CDR3 DNA reads TGCGCCAGCAGCTCGGGGGAAGAAGAGACCCAGTACTTC. This codes for CASSSGEEETQYF.

This clonotype was detected only a few times. This may stem from a read error, because a much larger clone lies one nucleotide away. The CDR3 sequence: CASSPGTGRVEETQYF. DNA of the CDR3: TGTGCCAGCAGTCCAGGGACAGGGAGAGTTGAAGAGACCCAGTACTTC. The V call is TRBV6-6, the J call TRBJ2-5; TRBD1 agrees at 9 bases. CDR3 length: 16 residues. CDR1 and CDR2 from the germline V gene are MNHNY and SVGAGI (reference sequence). The ends lost 5 bases at V and 3 bases at J; junction bases unmatched: 10.

The chain uses TRBV28 and TRBJ1-2, with D perhaps matching TRBD1 (5 bases). The germline CDR1 and CDR2 sequences are MDHEN and SYDVKM. V was trimmed by 8 bases and J by 5 bases, leaving 21 bases between them. CDR3 length: 15 residues. In DNA form, the CDR3 reads TGTGCCAGCGGTCCCCAACAACTGGGGACTTATGGCTACACCTTC. It encodes CASGPQQLGTYGYTF.

In this sample, this clonotype turned up many times. The chain is built from TRBV4-2 and TRBJ2-1, with D maybe TRBD2 (5 bases). V lost 6 bases, J lost 0 bases, and 6 bases lay in between. The germline V gene has CDR1 LGHNA and CDR2 YNFKEQ. CDR3 length equals 13 residues. CDR3 residues: CASSTSSYNEQFF. In DNA, the CDR3 is TGTGCCAGCAGTACTAGCTCCTACAATGAGCAGTTCTTC.

This clonotype appeared a single time. A read error may produce the germline difference seen at one junction end. This chain joins TRBV6-1 and TRBJ1-2; TRBD1 is a possible D gene (6 bases). The CDR3 spans 14 residues. Germline values: CDR1 MNHNS, CDR2 SASEGT. CDR3 DNA sequence: TGTGCCAGCAGCCGGGACGGGGGGCCCTATGGCTACATCTTC. This translates into CASSRDGGPYGYIF.

A remark on this clonotype: The junction departs from the called germline gene at one end, perhaps through a read error. This chain joins TRBV10-3 and TRBJ2-7, with a tentative D call TRBD1 (6 bases). Germline CDR1 ENHRY, CDR2 SYGVKD. This CDR3 has 12 amino acids. CDR3 residues: CATSGDTYEQYF. CDR3 nucleotide sequence: TGTGCCACCAGTGGGGACACCTACGAGCAGTACTTC.

The chain links TRBV4-1 to TRBJ2-7; D ambiguous. This CDR3 comprises 16 residues. Trimming removed 2 bases at V and 0 bases at J, with 14 bases between. Germline loops: CDR1 MGHRA, CDR2 YSYEKL. This chain's CDR3 is CASSQKFSAASYEQYF. The CDR3 region has the DNA TGCGCCAGCAGCCAAAAGTTTTCGGCAGCCTCCTACGAGCAGTACTTC.

CDR3 nucleotides: TGTGTCAGAAGCCCACTAGCGGACCGGAAAGATGAGCAGTTCTTC. This gives the protein CVRSPLADRKDEQFF. V is TRBV12-3 or TRBV12-4 and J is TRBJ2-1; 8 bases map to TRBD2. The CDR3 extends over 15 amino acids.

On this clonotype: Germline and junction disagree at one end, which may indicate a read error. The rearrangement joins TRBV11-2 to TRBJ2-1; D unclear. The CDR3 covers 17 residues. From germline, CDR1 is SGHAT and CDR2 FQNNGV. The CDR3 region has the DNA TGTGTCAGCAGCTTTACCCCACTGAGGAGCTCTTACAATGAGCAGCTCTTC. Translating it yields CVSSFTPLRSSYNEQLF.

Only a few counts were recorded for this clonotype. This may arise from a read error, as a much more abundant clone is one base away. CDR3 protein: CSIRGQQTDTQYF. In DNA form, the CDR3 reads TGCAGCATTCGGGGACAGCAAACAGATACGCAGTATTTT. The chain employs TRBV29-1 and TRBJ2-3; TRBD1 matches at 7 bases. V lost 8 bases to trimming and J lost 3 bases; unmatched junction nucleotides: 8. CDR3 length: 13 amino acids. Germline V gene sequence: CDR1 SQVTM, CDR2 ANQGSEA.

In this sample, this clonotype turned up once. The junction shows a germline mismatch at one end, possibly a read error. The chain couples TRBV30 to TRBJ2-1; 10 bases line up with TRBD2. The CDR3 loop spans 16 amino acids. Germline-derived CDR1 and CDR2 are GTSNPN and SVGIG (reference sequence). The CDR3 sequence is CAWTPLSGRVFGGQFF. DNA of the CDR3: TGCGCCTGGACTCCACTCAGCGGGAGGGTGTTTGGTGGGCAGTTCTTC. Filled out from reference TRBV30 and TRBJ2-1, the complete variable domain reads SQTIHQWPATLVQPVGSPLSLECTVEGTSNPNLYWYRQAAGRGLQLLFYSVGIGQISSEVPQNLSASRPQDRQFILSSKKLLLSDSGFYLCAWTPLSGRVFGGQFFGPGTRLTVL.

This rearrangement joins TRBV11-2 to TRBJ1-2; the D is unclear. The CDR3 is 14 residues long. Trimming shortened V by 5 bases and J by 9 bases, and 19 bases separated the two germline ends. CDR1 is SGHAT and CDR2 is FQNNGV in the germline V gene. The CDR3 nucleotides read TGTGCCAGCAGCCCTCAATGGGGAGATAGGCGCTACACCTTC. It encodes CASSPQWGDRRYTF.

A remark on this clonotype: One end of the junction varies from germline; a read error may be responsible. The V gene is TRBV11-3, the J gene TRBJ2-5; 8 bases line up with TRBD2. This CDR3 spans 14 amino acids. Germline V gene sequence: CDR1 SGHNT, CDR2 YENEEA. Written as DNA, the CDR3 is TGTGTCAGCAGCGCCACTAGCGGCCAAGAGACCCAATACTTC. This translates into CVSSATSGQETQYF.

This clonotype came up many times. The V gene is TRBV29-1, the J gene TRBJ2-3; unclear D gene. CDR1 SQVTM and CDR2 ANQGSEA come from the germline V gene. The CDR3 loop spans 11 amino acids. The CDR3 DNA sequence: TGCAGATTGTTCAGCGAACGTACGCAGTATTTT. It codes for CRLFSERTQYF.

This sequence joins TRBV5-1 and TRBJ2-1, with 12 bases identical to TRBD2. Germline-derived CDR1 and CDR2 are SGHRS and YFSETQ. CDR3 length: 23 residues. Germline trimming cut 0 bases from V and 0 bases from J; bases unmatched to any gene: 19. As DNA, the CDR3 is TGCGCCAGCAGCTTGGCCCTGGAATGCGGGACAGCTAGCGGGAGGGCCTCCTACAATGAGCAGTTCTTC. Its protein product is CASSLALECGTASGRASYNEQFF.

This sequence joins TRBV10-3 and TRBJ2-7; D could derive from TRBD1 or TRBD2 (5 bases each). Trimming took off 0 bases at V and 0 bases at J, with 12 bases between the two ends. The CDR3 totals 16 residues. Germline CDR1 reads ENHRY; CDR2 reads SYGVKD. The CDR3 region has the DNA TGTGCCATCAGTGAGTCGATGTGGGGGAGCTCCTACGAGCAGTACTTC. This sequence encodes CAISESMWGSSYEQYF.